The 13 T cell receptor beta chains given below trace back to one sample, sequenced in a study of T-cell memory formation after mild COVID-19. TCRdb called the 5' RACE reads again in MiXCR, with one record for every CDR3 protein. The sample has 200,000 to 250,000 distinct CDR3 sequences; over 9.5% are singletons. Sequencing was done on a sample of PBMCs or a T cell subset sorted from them (not recorded which). The receptors derive from a man aged 18 to 29 who had mild COVID-19 (a few samples of this study predate the infection). Cell type and time point are not known.

The chain joins TRBV21-1 to TRBJ2-7; the D segment call TRBD2 is taken from the table without a DNA check. TRBV21-1 counts as a pseudogene. This CDR3 is built from 16 residues. In DNA, the CDR3 is TGTGCCAGCAGCAAATTCGCTAGCGGGTTATCCTACGAGCAGTACGTC. Its translation is CASSKFASGLSYEQYV.

The chain joins TRBV6-5 to TRBJ2-3, with D maybe TRBD1 (6 bases). This CDR3 is 16 amino acids long. V was shortened by 4 bases and J by 0 bases, with 14 bases between the two germline ends. Per germline, CDR1 MNHEY and CDR2 SVGAGI. In DNA form, the CDR3 reads TGTGCCAGCAGTTCCCAGGACAGTCCGAGCACAGATACGCAGTATTTT. Its protein is CASSSQDSPSTDTQYF.

V gene TRBV4-1 combines with J gene TRBJ2-7; TRBD1 matches at 8 bases. In germline, CDR1 is MGHRA, CDR2 YSYEKL. The CDR3 covers 14 residues. V trimming: 3 bases; J trimming: 3 bases; junction bases outside the gene matches: 4. CDR3 sequence reads: CASSHPGGVYEQYF. CDR3 sequence (DNA): TGCGCCAGCAGCCACCCAGGGGGCGTCTACGAGCAGTACTTC.

This clonotype was observed a few times. The genes are TRBV6-6 and TRBJ1-2; D is perhaps TRBD1 (6 bases). The germline CDR1 and CDR2 sequences are MNHNY and SVGAGI (reference sequence). V lost 9 bases and J 8 bases, leaving 22 bases between the germline ends. This CDR3 contains 14 residues. In DNA form, the CDR3 reads TGTGCCAGTCATTCCTCCGACAGGCTGCGAGGCTACACCTTC. This translates into CASHSSDRLRGYTF.

This clonotype has just a few counts. The chain carries TRBV2 and TRBJ1-1, with D possibly being TRBD1 (5 bases). The length of the CDR3 is 15 residues. The V and J ends lost 2 bases and 1 base respectively, with 11 bases between them. CDR1 and CDR2 (germline): SNHLY, FYNNEI. CDR3 sequence: CASSEIQGTNTEAFF. The DNA for the CDR3 is TGTGCCAGCAGTGAAATTCAAGGGACGAACACTGAAGCTTTCTTT.

The chain uses TRBV5-1 and TRBJ1-2; D is unclear. Germline V gene sequence: CDR1 SGHRS, CDR2 YFSETQ. V shed 1 base and J shed 4 bases, with 8 bases lying between them. The CDR3 extends over 13 amino acids. The CDR3 here is CASSLTDSYGYTF. The DNA for the CDR3 is TGCGCCAGCAGCTTGACGGACTCCTATGGCTACACCTTC.

The V call is TRBV6-5, the J call TRBJ2-5; 9 positions match TRBD2. The CDR3 spans 14 residues. Germline V gene lookup returns CDR1 MNHEY and CDR2 SVGAGI. Trimming removed 5 bases from V and 5 bases from J; junction bases left unmatched: 6. CDR3 residues: CASSDLAGGETQYF. DNA of the CDR3: TGTGCCAGCAGTGACCTTGCGGGGGGGGAGACCCAGTACTTC.

This clonotype was seen repeatedly, ten times or more. This chain links TRBV12-3 or TRBV12-4 with TRBJ2-3, with D unclear. V dropped 1 base and J dropped 4 bases, with 6 bases sitting between them. This CDR3 comprises 13 residues. CDR3 coding DNA: TGTGCCAGCAGTTTAGTTCCGGCAGATACGCAGTATTTT. It specifies CASSLVPADTQYF.

This clonotype appeared a few times. The chain has TRBV21-1 and TRBJ2-7; the listed D gene, TRBD1, was not tested against the DNA. TRBV21-1 is an annotated pseudogene. CDR3 length: 15 residues. In DNA, the CDR3 is TGTGCCAGCAGCAAGGAAGGGGGTAGGGCCTACGAGCAGTACTTC. Its protein product is CASSKEGGRAYEQYF.

The chain links TRBV18 to TRBJ2-1; tentative D call: TRBD1 (8 bases). The V end lost 5 bases, the J end lost 7 bases, and 15 bases lay between the germline ends. CDR1 and CDR2 from the germline V gene are KGHSH and LQKENI. The CDR3 extends over 14 amino acids. The chain's CDR3 is CASSSGQGGNEQFF. CDR3 nucleotides: TGTGCCAGCTCATCCGGACAGGGAGGGAATGAGCAGTTCTTC.

The rearrangement uses TRBV12-3 or TRBV12-4 and TRBJ2-3, with a possible D match to TRBD2 (6 bases). The CDR3 has 15 residues. With 5 bases removed from V and 2 bases from J, the gap between germline ends came to 14 bases. This chain's CDR3 is CASSTAGRFTDTQYF. The CDR3 DNA reads TGTGCCAGCAGTACGGCGGGACGATTCACAGATACGCAGTATTTT.

This clonotype was detected a few times. The rearrangement links TRBV28 to TRBJ1-1; D might be TRBD1 (6 bases). The V gene's germline CDR1 is MDHEN and CDR2 SYDVKM. The CDR3 is made up of 11 amino acids. The V end lost 10 bases, the J end lost 8 bases, and 14 bases lay between the germline ends. The CDR3 DNA is TGTGCCATCGCGGGGGGCAGGGAAGCTTTCTTT. This encodes CAIAGGREAFF.

There are a few counts of this clonotype. J is TRBJ1-1 and V is TRBV7-9, with D uncertain. The CDR3 extends over 15 amino acids. The germline V gene has CDR1 SEHNR and CDR2 FQNEAQ (reference sequence). V lost 3 bases and J 1 base, leaving 12 bases between the germline ends. DNA for the CDR3: TGTGCCAGCAGCTTCGAAGGAGGGAGGAACACTGAAGCTTTCTTT. Its protein is CASSFEGGRNTEAFF. The variable domain in full, completed from reference TRBV7-9 and TRBJ1-1, reads DTGVSQNPRHKITKRGQNVTFRCDPISEHNRLYWYRQTLGQGPEFLTYFQNEAQLEKSRLLSDRFSAERPKGSFSTLEIQRTEQGDSAMYLCASSFEGGRNTEAFFGQGTRLTVV.